The subject of this entry is one T cell receptor beta chain. Its antigen is as yet unknown. CD45RO-negative, CCR7-selected cells formed the naive CD8 fraction, which excluded terminally differentiated effector memory CD45RA+ cells. Within Nashville, Tennessee resided all donors, each a Caucasian adult. The data derive from a study of shared clonotypes between healthy human individuals. Overall study findings and caveats: The genetic and exposure-history diversity represented was limited by few donors.

Profiled with immunoSEQ multiplex PCR; TCRdb holds only in-frame clones, not every one. The table has about 1,900,000 clones, about 95% seen once; the top ten hold roughly 1%. The clonotype was recovered from a man aged 18 to 29 in good health. Material: naive CD8+ T cells sorted from blood.

The CDR3 spells CASSISSEQYF. In DNA, the CDR3 is TGTGCCAGCAGTATTAGTTCCGAGCAGTACTTC. This chain connects TRBV2 to TRBJ2-7; no definite D call. V lost 5 bases to trimming and J lost 6 bases, with 8 bases between them. CDR3 length: 11 residues. Germline V gene data show CDR1 as SNHLY and CDR2 as FYNNEI.